These 8 T cell receptor beta chains came from one sample sequenced in a study of blood T cells in healthy people across ages. The use of a sample-barcoded 5' primer and a J-beta primer mix characterized a second PCR of 7 to 11 cycles. TCRdb reprocessed the 5' RACE reads with MiXCR, giving one entry per CDR3 protein. The table lists fewer than 800,000 distinct CDR3 sequences, under 25% of them singletons, with 3.5% to 4% in the top ten. Specimen: blood. The receptors come from a man aged 65 to 79 in good health.

This clonotype occurred a few times. The chain carries TRBV5-1 and TRBJ2-3, with 10 positions matching TRBD1. V was pared by 3 bases and J by 1 base, with 5 bases of the junction left unmatched. The CDR3 is 16 amino acids. From germline, CDR1 is SGHRS and CDR2 YFSETQ. The CDR3 here is CASSSTGQGGTDTQYF. The CDR3 bases are TGCGCCAGCAGCTCCACTGGACAGGGGGGCACAGATACGCAGTATTTT.

V usage is TRBV29-1 and J usage is TRBJ2-7, with unresolved D. V lost 4 bases and J lost 4, with 8 bases in between. The CDR3 covers 11 residues. Germline CDR1 reads SQVTM; CDR2 reads ANQGSEA. The CDR3 DNA sequence: TGCAGCGTTGTGATAGCATACGAGCAGTACTTC. This codes for CSVVIAYEQYF.

Worth noting for this clonotype: Relative to the germline gene, one junction end is altered; a read error may explain this. The chain is built from TRBV27 and TRBJ1-1, with D possibly being TRBD1 (5 bases). The CDR3 is 14 residues long. From germline, CDR1 is MNHEY and CDR2 SMNVEV (reference sequence). The CDR3 here is CASYPGRPNTGAFF. In DNA form, the CDR3 reads TGTGCCAGCTATCCGGGACGGCCGAACACTGGAGCTTTCTTT.

The genes are TRBV7-3 and TRBJ2-1; D gene uncertain. The CDR3 sequence is 16 residues long. Germline V gene data show CDR1 as SGHTA and CDR2 as FQGTGA. V shed 5 bases and J shed 7 bases, with 21 bases lying between them. CDR3 coding DNA: TGTGCCAGCAGCCTTCTAGGACCCACCGGCGTGAATGAGCAGTTCTTC. Residues: CASSLLGPTGVNEQFF. The full variable domain, rest sourced from reference TRBV7-3 and TRBJ2-1, is GAGVSQTPSNKVTEKGKYVELRCDPISGHTALYWYRQSLGQGPEFLIYFQGTGAADDSGLPNDRFFAVRPEGSVSTLKIQRTERGDSAVYLCASSLLGPTGVNEQFFGPGTRLTVL.

This clonotype was seen more than once but under ten times. The chain combines TRBV27 with TRBJ2-1; perhaps TRBD2 as D (6 bases). CDR1 is MNHEY, CDR2 SMNVEV, per germline (reference sequence). Trimming shortened V by 6 bases and J by 5 bases, and 14 bases separated the two germline ends. This CDR3 region has 14 residues. CDR3 amino acids: CASRGLAHDNEQFF. Written as DNA, the CDR3 is TGTGCCAGCAGAGGGCTAGCGCATGACAATGAGCAGTTCTTC.

The chain employs TRBV9 and TRBJ2-5; D is tentatively TRBD1 or TRBD2 (5 bases each). Near its end, the DNA agrees better with TRBJ2-1, so the J call may be wrong. The CDR3 contains 17 residues. Germline V gene sequence: CDR1 SGDLS, CDR2 YYNGEE. The CDR3 region has the DNA TGTGCCAGCAGCGTAGAAACCGGGACCCAAACCTACAATGAGCAGTTCTTC. It translates to CASSVETGTQTYNEQFF.

This clonotype was observed at least ten times. The rearrangement joins TRBV13 to TRBJ2-5, with D uncertain. The CDR3 extends over 13 amino acids. V dropped 2 bases and J dropped 5 bases, with 9 bases sitting between them. The germline gives CDR1 PRHDT, CDR2 FYEKMQ (reference sequence). As DNA, the CDR3 is TGTGCCAGCAGCTTATGGAGCGACGAGACCCAGTACTTC. Encoded protein: CASSLWSDETQYF.

This clonotype was seen a handful of times. The V call is TRBV20-1, the J call TRBJ2-3; TRBD2 matches at 8 bases. Germline values: CDR1 DFQATT, CDR2 SNEGSKA (reference sequence). The V gene end was trimmed by 1 base and the J gene end by 3 bases; junction bases not matched to a gene: 15. The CDR3 is made up of 18 amino acids. CDR3 sequence: CSARAALGGRKRTDTQYF. The CDR3 DNA follows: TGCAGTGCTAGAGCTGCTTTAGGCGGGAGGAAGAGGACAGATACGCAGTATTTT.